Following are 26 T cell receptor beta chains from one sample sequenced in a study of neurological immune-mediated disorders (dated by TCRdb to the late 2010s). The library was built by means of 5' RACE. TCRdb lists the instrument as Illumina HiSeq 2500. Clones were called with MiXCR by TCRdb after fastp trimmed the public reads at Q25, and only in-frame beta chains were retained. Each record represents a unique CDR3 protein, reported with the most common genes and DNA among its rows. The table for this sample lists about 120,000 distinct CDR3 sequences; approximately 3.2% of them were counted only once. Of the sample, about 1.2% falls within the top ten clones. The sample taken for sequencing was PBMCs. The receptors originated from a woman aged 30 to 39 with multiple sclerosis.

This clonotype was counted ten times or more. The rearrangement links TRBV6-5 to TRBJ2-6; D is perhaps TRBD1 (6 bases). CDR1 is MNHEY and CDR2 is SVGAGI in the germline V gene. CDR3 length: 18 residues. The V gene lost 0 bases and the J gene lost 0 bases, with 12 bases spanning the gap. The CDR3 loop is CASSYSRDKSSGANVLTF. CDR3 DNA sequence: TGTGCCAGCAGTTACTCGAGGGACAAGAGCTCTGGGGCCAACGTCCTGACTTTC.

This chain joins TRBV4-3 and TRBJ1-3; no clear D gene. Germline CDR1 LGHNA, CDR2 YSLEER. V was pared by 1 base and J by 0 bases, with 7 bases between. The CDR3 runs 15 residues. This CDR3 reads CASSQVLGSGNTIYF. CDR3 nucleotides: TGCGCCAGCAGCCAAGTGCTGGGCTCTGGAAACACCATATATTTT.

At least ten counts were recorded for this clonotype. This sequence joins TRBV7-8 and TRBJ2-1; TRBD2 agrees at 7 bases. Germline V gene sequence: CDR1 SGHVS, CDR2 FQNEAQ. V gave up 3 bases and J gave up 8 bases; unmatched junction bases: 10. This CDR3 has 15 amino acids. This CDR3 reads CASSFQLATGYEQFF. The CDR3, as DNA: TGTGCCAGCAGCTTCCAACTAGCGACGGGCTATGAGCAGTTCTTC.

Many counts were recorded for this clonotype. The V call is TRBV7-2, the J call TRBJ1-1; D is unresolved. This CDR3 has 15 residues. Germline V gene data show CDR1 as SGHTA and CDR2 as FQGNSA. V was shortened by 5 bases and J by 4 bases, with 17 bases between the two germline ends. CDR3 loop: CASSPDRLGFTEAFF. The CDR3 coding sequence is TGTGCCAGCAGCCCGGATCGACTTGGTTTCACTGAAGCTTTCTTT.

This clonotype was counted ten times or more. The chain joins TRBV10-3 to TRBJ2-1; 11 bases align to TRBD2. Germline-derived CDR1 and CDR2 are ENHRY and SYGVKD. The V and J ends lost 3 bases and 5 bases, in that order; junction bases with no gene match: 6. This CDR3 comprises 16 residues. The CDR3 DNA follows: TGTGCCATCAGTGAACGCTCGGGACTAGCGGACAATGAGCAGTTCTTC. Its protein is CAISERSGLADNEQFF.

V is TRBV5-1 and J is TRBJ2-5, with D hard to call. The germline V and J ends were trimmed by 0 bases and 2 bases, with 8 bases remaining between them. The CDR3 totals 14 residues. Germline V gives CDR1 SGHRS, CDR2 YFSETQ. CDR3 in DNA: TGCGCCAGCAGCTTGGGGTACGGGCAAGAGACCCAGTACTTC. Protein product: CASSLGYGQETQYF. The full variable domain, rest sourced from reference TRBV5-1 and TRBJ2-5, is KAGVTQTPRYLIKTRGQQVTLSCSPISGHRSVSWYQQTPGQGLQFLFEYFSETQRNKGNFPGRFSGRQFSNSRSEMNVSTLELGDSALYLCASSLGYGQETQYFGPGTRLLVL.

This clonotype has a count of ten or more. The rearrangement uses TRBV20-1 and TRBJ2-3; D ambiguous. The CDR3 has 16 residues. V was clipped by 0 bases and J by 1 base, with 14 bases between them. CDR1 and CDR2 from the germline V gene are DFQATT and SNEGSKA (reference sequence). The CDR3 is CSARDRIGWGTDTQYF. The DNA of the CDR3 is TGCAGTGCTAGAGATCGTATAGGGTGGGGCACAGATACGCAGTATTTT.

This clonotype has a count of ten or more. The chain has TRBV20-1 and TRBJ2-1; 11 positions agree with TRBD1. J lost 3 bases, V lost 4 bases, and 11 bases had no gene match. Per the germline V gene, CDR1 is DFQATT and CDR2 is SNEGSKA (reference sequence). There are 17 residues in the CDR3. The DNA of the CDR3 is TGCAGTGCTAACCCAACCAGGACAGGGGGCAACTACAATGAGCAGTTCTTC. It codes for CSANPTRTGGNYNEQFF.

This clonotype showed up many times. The chain combines TRBV6-5 with TRBJ2-3, with a weak D call TRBD2 (6 bases). The CDR3 has 15 residues. V was clipped by 10 bases and J by 6 bases, with 23 bases between them. CDR1 and CDR2 (germline): MNHEY, SVGAGI. This CDR3 is CATVPRTGVSDTQYF. CDR3 DNA sequence: TGTGCCACCGTCCCCCGTACGGGAGTCTCTGATACGCAGTATTTT.

The sample holds many counts of this clonotype. The chain has TRBV12-3 or TRBV12-4 and TRBJ1-2; the D is unclear. The V end was cut by 5 bases, the J end by 7 bases, with 11 bases between. The CDR3 contains 12 residues. CDR3 sequence reads: CASSKREFGYTF. The CDR3, as DNA: TGTGCCAGCAGTAAAAGGGAATTTGGCTACACCTTC.

This clonotype was observed at least ten times. The rearrangement joins TRBV20-1 to TRBJ2-1; TRBD2 aligns across 10 bases. J was trimmed by 8 bases and V by 5 bases; bases with no gene match: 12. CDR1 is DFQATT, CDR2 SNEGSKA, per germline (reference sequence). The CDR3 loop spans 15 amino acids. The CDR3 DNA follows: TGCAGTGCTCCTAGCGGGAGAATTCCGTGGCATGAGCAGTTCTTC. This sequence encodes CSAPSGRIPWHEQFF.

This clonotype was counted at least ten times. V usage is TRBV7-2 and J usage is TRBJ2-7, with 9 bases fitting TRBD2. The V gene's germline CDR1 is SGHTA and CDR2 FQGNSA. V gave up 5 bases and J gave up 6 bases; unmatched junction bases: 5. The CDR3 runs to 13 residues. The CDR3 coding sequence is TGTGCCAGCAGCCAAAAACTAGCGGGCGAGCAGTACTTC. Translation: CASSQKLAGEQYF.

This clonotype was counted a few times. This may stem from a read error, because a much larger clone lies one nucleotide away. The missing conserved phenylalanine or tryptophan at the end of this CDR3 makes a read error likely. This sequence joins TRBV12-3 or TRBV12-4 and TRBJ2-7, with D uncertain. CDR3 size: 14 residues. Trimming cost V 3 bases and J 2 bases, with 11 bases left between them. In DNA, the CDR3 is TGTGCCAGCAGTTTTCTTTTCCCCCCCTACGAGCAGTACTGC. Its translation: CASSFLFPPYEQYC.

The sample holds many counts of this clonotype. The chain has TRBV2 and TRBJ2-1; D perhaps matches TRBD1 (5 bases). With 2 bases removed from V and 9 bases from J, the gap between germline ends came to 8 bases. CDR3 length: 12 residues. In germline, CDR1 is SNHLY, CDR2 FYNNEI. CDR3 in amino acids: CASSEIQGEQFF. The CDR3 nucleotides are TGTGCCAGCAGTGAAATCCAGGGTGAGCAGTTCTTC.

This clonotype was counted many times. The chain combines TRBV29-1 with TRBJ2-7; 7 bases line up with TRBD2. Germline V CDR1 and CDR2: SQVTM, ANQGSEA. This CDR3 spans 12 amino acids. The ends lost 6 bases at V and 2 bases at J; junction bases unmatched: 4. The chain's CDR3 is CSVSTSTYEQYF. CDR3 in DNA: TGCAGCGTCTCGACTAGCACCTACGAGCAGTACTTC.

This clonotype was found many times. The chain joins TRBV7-2 to TRBJ2-7, with a possible D match to TRBD2 (7 bases). With 2 bases removed from V and 6 bases from J, the gap between germline ends came to 11 bases. CDR3 length: 13 residues. Germline assignment: CDR1 SGHTA and CDR2 FQGNSA. The CDR3 loop reads CASSLKGGPEQYF. In DNA, the CDR3 is TGTGCCAGCAGCTTAAAGGGGGGGCCCGAGCAGTACTTC.

This clonotype was seen more than once but under ten times. The chain carries TRBV6-1 and TRBJ2-7; D may correspond to TRBD1 or TRBD2 (5 bases each). The length of the CDR3 is 14 residues. Trimming left V 6 bases short and J 0 bases short, with 12 bases between. Germline-derived CDR1 and CDR2 are MNHNS and SASEGT. The CDR3 reads CASRGVGASYEQYF. The CDR3 DNA sequence: TGTGCCAGCAGAGGTGTCGGGGCCTCCTACGAGCAGTACTTC.

This clonotype showed up just a few times. Being one base from a much bigger clone, this may be a read error. The rearrangement links TRBV6-2 or TRBV6-3 to TRBJ1-1; a weak D match, TRBD1 (5 bases). CDR1 MNHEY and CDR2 SVGEGT come from the germline V gene. With 5 bases removed from V and 0 bases from J, the gap between germline ends came to 7 bases. The CDR3 totals 13 residues. CDR3 DNA: TGTGCCAGCAGTCAGACAGTGAACACTGAAGCTTTCTTT. It encodes CASSQTVNTEAFF.

There are many counts of this clonotype. The CDR3 bases are TGTGCCAGCAAGGGGACCTCGAACACCGGGGAGCTGTTTTTT. Translated, it gives CASKGTSNTGELFF. The gene calls are TRBV9 and TRBJ2-2, with D possibly called TRBD1 or TRBD2 (5 bases each). The V gene lost 6 bases and the J gene lost 0 bases, with 9 bases spanning the gap. The CDR3 runs to 14 residues. Germline CDR1 and CDR2: SGDLS and YYNGEE. The variable domain in full, completed from reference TRBV9 and TRBJ2-2, reads DSGVTQTPKHLITATGQRVTLRCSPRSGDLSVYWYQQSLDQGLQFLIQYYNGEERAKGNILERFSAQQFPDLHSELNLSSLELGDSALYFCASKGTSNTGELFFGEGSRLTVL.

Remarks on this clonotype: The junction differs from germline at one of its ends, possibly a read error. J is TRBJ2-3 and V is TRBV20-1, with D possibly called TRBD1 or TRBD2 (5 bases each). Per the germline V gene, CDR1 is DFQATT and CDR2 is SNEGSKA (reference sequence). The CDR3 consists of 13 residues. The chain's CDR3 is CSPEGPTTDKQYF. For the CDR3, the DNA is TGCAGTCCAGAGGGACCAACAACAGATAAGCAGTATTTT.

This clonotype was counted ten times or more. This rearrangement joins TRBV5-1 to TRBJ2-7; TRBD2 agrees at 8 bases. Per the germline V gene, CDR1 is SGHRS and CDR2 is YFSETQ. V was pared by 0 bases and J by 4 bases, with 3 bases of the junction left unmatched. CDR3 length: 14 residues. The CDR3 bases are TGCGCCAGCAGCTTGGTAAGCGGGAGTTACGAGCAGTACTTC. Its protein is CASSLVSGSYEQYF. The variable domain in full, completed from reference TRBV5-1 and TRBJ2-7, reads KAGVTQTPRYLIKTRGQQVTLSCSPISGHRSVSWYQQTPGQGLQFLFEYFSETQRNKGNFPGRFSGRQFSNSRSEMNVSTLELGDSALYLCASSLVSGSYEQYFGPGTRLTVT.

This clonotype was counted at least ten times. The V call is TRBV3-1, the J call TRBJ1-1, with D possibly being TRBD1 (6 bases). Germline assignment: CDR1 LGHDT and CDR2 YNNKEL (reference sequence). Trimming cost V 1 base and J 11 bases, with 14 bases left between them. This CDR3 region has 13 residues. CDR3 in amino acids: CASSQVQGLGAFF. CDR3 DNA: TGTGCCAGCAGCCAAGTACAGGGACTTGGGGCTTTCTTT.

This clonotype appeared many times. The DNA of the CDR3 is TGTGCCAGCAGACCCGGGACTGAACTCACAGATACGCAGTATTTT. This sequence encodes CASRPGTELTDTQYF. The chain couples TRBV6-2 or TRBV6-3 to TRBJ2-3, with D maybe TRBD2 (6 bases). The V and J ends lost 6 bases and 2 bases respectively, with 15 bases between them. This CDR3 comprises 15 residues. Germline V gene data show CDR1 as MNHEY and CDR2 as SVGEGT.

This clonotype was observed many times. CDR3 nucleotide sequence: TGTGCCAGTCACCGGGACGGGGGGTTCGATGAGCAGTTCTTC. Protein sequence: CASHRDGGFDEQFF. The rearrangement links TRBV19 to TRBJ2-1, with 7 bases matching TRBD2. The V and J ends lost 8 bases and 8 bases, in that order; junction bases with no gene match: 12. The CDR3 is 14 residues long. Germline CDR1 reads LNHDA; CDR2 reads SQIVND (reference sequence).

This clonotype was picked up a small number of times. The chain employs TRBV6-5 and TRBJ2-7, with unresolved D. Germline-derived CDR1 and CDR2 are MNHEY and SVGAGI. V was cut by 2 bases and J by 2 bases, with 10 bases left in between. CDR3 length equals 14 residues. The CDR3 here is CASSYVRGTYEQYF. CDR3 nucleotides: TGTGCCAGCAGTTACGTGCGCGGAACCTACGAGCAGTACTTC.

This clonotype appeared a few times. One base away lies a much larger clone, so this may be a sequencing read error. V and J are TRBV12-3 or TRBV12-4 and TRBJ2-7; the match to TRBD1 covers 9 bases. The V gene end was trimmed by 5 bases and the J gene end by 7 bases; junction bases not matched to a gene: 12. The length of the CDR3 is 15 residues. The CDR3 spells CASSITPGQGKEQYF. In DNA form, the CDR3 reads TGTGCCAGCAGTATCACTCCGGGACAGGGTAAAGAGCAGTACTTC.